The sample holds a few counts of the clone carrying this T cell receptor beta chain. This sample is part of a study of shared clonotypes between healthy human individuals. Only in-frame clones appear in the TCRdb table, and some are missing; sequencing was by immunoSEQ multiplex PCR. The table records roughly 320,000 clones, around 87% of them present only once. Per germline, CDR1 SEHNR and CDR2 FQNEAQ (reference sequence). The CDR3 consists of 13 residues. V shed 3 bases and J shed 7 bases, with 10 bases lying between them. Material for sequencing was memory CD8+ T cells sorted from blood. As to subset: CD45RO+ cells pooled with CCR7-negative TemRA cells. The receptor was derived from a man aged 18 to 29 in good health. This chain uses TRBV7-9 with TRBJ2-4; TRBD1 might be the D (5 bases). CDR3 region: CASSFGQGNIQYF. CDR3 coding DNA: TGTGCCAGCAGCTTCGGCCAGGGCAACATTCAGTACTTC. Combining the CDR3 with reference TRBV7-9 and TRBJ2-4 gives the whole variable domain DTGVSQNPRHKITKRGQNVTFRCDPISEHNRLYWYRQTLGQGPEFLTYFQNEAQLEKSRLLSDRFSAERPKGSFSTLEIQRTEQGDSAMYLCASSFGQGNIQYFGAGTRLSVL.